This T cell receptor delta chain was identified during a study of gamma-delta T cells after stem cell transplantation. The CDR3 is 23 amino acids. The germline CDR1 and CDR2 sequences are TSWWSYY and QGS. In this sample, this clone turned up many times. A much larger clone lies one base from this, so it may be a read error. The same CDR3 also results from other DNA sequences found in this sample. TCRdb re-called the RT-PCR reads using CATT. The data show around 1,300 delta-chain clones, with 2.5% seen just once and 35% to 55% held by the top ten. Sequencing was carried out using gamma-delta T cells. The sequence came from a human donor. It is not recorded whose cells these are; they may come from a transplant donor. The V call is TRDV1, the J call TRDJ1, with 11 positions matching TRDD3. CDR3 amino acids: CALGELSSNLLGDNWRYTDKLIF. In nucleotides, the CDR3 is TGTGCTCTCGGGGAACTCTCTTCCAACCTACTGGGGGATAACTGGAGGTACACCGATAAACTCATCTTT.